This is a list of T cell receptor beta chains from one sample in a study of early T cells in non-severe SARS-CoV-2 infection. One entry per CDR3 protein, called by TCRdb with MiXCR from the 5' RACE reads. Among almost 30,000 distinct CDR3 sequences listed, about 5.5% were seen once. Sequencing was carried out using whole blood. The receptor source for this set is an adult who was a healthcare worker with PCR-confirmed SARS-CoV-2 infection or an uninfected control (not recorded which). Each CDR3 is given with its conserved first and last residue. A D gene is named only where the DNA matches it firmly. Clone size, where shown, is once, few, many, or a class for clones that have expanded.

many,TRBV9,TRBD2,TRBJ2-1,CASSPSGSSNEQFF,TGTGCCAGCAGCCCAAGCGGGAGTAGTAATGAGCAGTTCTTC
many,TRBV5-1,NA,TRBJ2-2,CASSLDPSGELFF,TGCGCCAGCAGCTTGGACCCTTCTGGGGAGCTGTTTTTT
many,TRBV5-4,TRBD2,TRBJ2-1,CASSRSGRAEYEQFF,TGTGCCAGCAGCCGTAGCGGGAGGGCCGAGTATGAGCAGTTCTTC
NA,TRBV6-6,NA,TRBJ2-1,CASSPGQQFYNEQFF,TGTGCCAGCAGTCCGGGACAACAATTTTACAATGAGCAGTTCTTC
NA,TRBV15,NA,TRBJ2-2,CATRGNTGELFF,TGTGCCACCAGAGGAAACACCGGGGAGCTGTTTTTT
many,TRBV6-1,NA,TRBJ2-1,CASSEAGRSNEQFF,TGTGCCAGCAGTGAAGCCGGGCGCAGCAATGAGCAGTTCTTC
NA,TRBV7-9,NA,TRBJ2-2,CASSPIPKDLHTGELFF,TGTGCCAGCAGCCCCATCCCTAAGGACCTACACACCGGGGAGCTGTTTTTT
many,TRBV10-3,NA,TRBJ2-3,CAISDPEVRFGADTQYF,TGTGCCATCAGTGACCCCGAGGTTCGGTTCGGTGCAGATACGCAGTATTTT
many,TRBV6-6,TRBD1,TRBJ2-1,CASSPRGQGAGNEQFF,TGTGCCAGCAGTCCGAGGGGACAGGGTGCGGGCAATGAGCAGTTCTTC
NA,TRBV28,NA,TRBJ1-1,CASSPALGSNTEAFF,TGTGCCAGCAGTCCTGCCCTGGGGTCTAACACTGAAGCTTTCTTT
many,TRBV25-1,NA,TRBJ2-3,CASSDVGATGPDTQYF,TGTGCCAGCAGTGATGTGGGAGCGACGGGGCCAGATACGCAGTATTTT
few,TRBV7-9,NA,TRBJ1-1,CASSLTTEAFF,TGTGCCAGCAGCTTAACCACTGAAGCTTTCTTT
NA,TRBV6-5,NA,TRBJ2-7,CASSYRGRSYEQYF,TGTGCCAGCAGTTACCGGGGACGCTCCTACGAGCAGTACTTC
NA,TRBV29-1,TRBD1,TRBJ2-4,CSVEDFTGGLAKNIQYF,TGCAGCGTTGAAGATTTCACAGGGGGACTAGCCAAAAACATTCAGTACTTC
many,TRBV6-1,NA,TRBJ2-1,CASRDRGGRNEQFF,TGTGCCAGCAGAGACCGTGGGGGCCGGAATGAGCAGTTCTTC
few,TRBV29-1,TRBD2,TRBJ2-3,CSVPILAGVLDTQYF,TGCAGCGTCCCCATACTAGCGGGAGTTTTAGATACGCAGTATTTT
few,TRBV18,NA,TRBJ2-7,CASSPKQGLSEQYF,TGTGCCAGCTCACCAAAACAGGGATTAAGTGAGCAGTACTTC
few,TRBV5-1,TRBD1,TRBJ2-7,CASGTGPMSSYEQYF,TGCGCCAGTGGGACAGGGCCTATGAGCTCCTACGAGCAGTACTTC
many,TRBV7-2,TRBD1,TRBJ2-3,CASSLASGGQSTDTQYF,TGTGCCAGCAGCTTAGCGAGTGGGGGACAGAGCACAGATACGCAGTATTTT
few,TRBV27,TRBD1,TRBJ2-1,CASSLFRTGEADEQFF,TGTGCCAGCAGTTTATTCCGGACAGGGGAAGCGGATGAGCAGTTCTTC
few,TRBV20-1,TRBD2,TRBJ2-1,CSATLAGASYNEQFF,TGCAGTGCTACACTAGCGGGGGCCTCCTACAATGAGCAGTTCTTC
many,TRBV7-6,NA,TRBJ2-2,CASSLWGLSTGELFF,TGTGCCAGCAGCTTGTGGGGGCTGAGCACCGGGGAGCTGTTTTTT
many,TRBV20-1,TRBD1,TRBJ2-7,CSAETGDTIYEQYF,TGCAGTGCGGAAACAGGGGACACTATTTACGAGCAGTACTTC
few,TRBV5-4,TRBD1,TRBJ2-3,CASSNLDRVTNTQYF,TGTGCCAGCAGCAACCTCGACAGGGTCACGAATACGCAGTATTTT
many,TRBV2,NA,TRBJ1-1,CASTKSGGFTEAFF,TGTGCCAGCACAAAATCGGGGGGATTTACTGAAGCTTTCTTT
NA,TRBV9,NA,TRBJ2-1,CASSVLASRNEQFF,TGTGCCAGCAGCGTACTAGCGTCCAGGAATGAGCAGTTCTTC
many,TRBV6-2/TRBV6-3,TRBD2,TRBJ2-1,CASSWSGLAGAYNEQFF,TGTGCCAGCAGTTGGTCGGGACTAGCGGGAGCCTACAATGAGCAGTTCTTC
many,TRBV20-1,NA,TRBJ2-3,CSASGVSTDTQYF,TGCAGTGCTAGTGGGGTTAGCACAGATACGCAGTATTTT
NA,TRBV28,NA,TRBJ1-4,CASSFEKKLFF,TGTGCCAGCAGTTTTGAGAAAAAACTGTTTTTT
NA,TRBV6-1,NA,TRBJ2-5,CASSPGTVKETQYF,TGTGCCAGCAGTCCAGGGACCGTAAAAGAGACCCAGTACTTC
many,TRBV7-9,NA,TRBJ2-7,CASSLASPPYEQYF,TGTGCCAGCAGCTTAGCGTCCCCGCCCTACGAGCAGTACTTC
many,TRBV7-8,NA,TRBJ1-1,CASSPQGASTEAFF,TGTGCCAGCAGTCCACAGGGTGCATCGACTGAAGCTTTCTTT
NA,TRBV10-3,NA,TRBJ2-2,CAIRPGLGNTGELFF,TGTGCCATCAGGCCAGGACTCGGAAACACCGGGGAGCTGTTTTTT
NA,TRBV2,NA,TRBJ2-2,CASSEVSPTGELFF,TGTGCCAGCAGTGAAGTCAGCCCCACCGGGGAGCTGTTTTTT
many,TRBV7-9,NA,TRBJ2-1,CASSIYLNEQFF,TGTGCCAGCAGCATCTATTTAAATGAGCAGTTCTTC
medium-sized,TRBV20-1,TRBD2,TRBJ2-5,CSAPLSGRGETQYF,TGCAGTGCTCCCCTGAGCGGGAGAGGGGAGACCCAGTACTTC
many,TRBV12-3/TRBV12-4,TRBD1,TRBJ1-2,CASSEPGQGAHYGYTF,TGTGCCAGCAGTGAACCGGGACAGGGGGCCCACTATGGCTACACCTTC
many,TRBV6-2/TRBV6-3,TRBD2,TRBJ2-7,CASSLLAGLTYEQYF,TGTGCCAGCAGCCTTCTAGCGGGGCTAACCTACGAGCAGTACTTC
NA,TRBV7-9,NA,TRBJ1-1,CASSLEGYEAFF,TGTGCCAGCAGCTTAGAGGGATATGAAGCTTTCTTT
few,TRBV6-2/TRBV6-3,NA,TRBJ2-1,CASTLTGISYNEQFF,TGTGCCAGCACCTTAACAGGGATCTCCTACAATGAGCAGTTCTTC
many,TRBV12-3/TRBV12-4,NA,TRBJ2-2,CASSPGGSWSGELFF,TGTGCCAGCAGCCCCGGTGGCAGCTGGAGCGGGGAGCTGTTTTTT
few,TRBV5-4,TRBD2,TRBJ2-3,CASSQGLAGGMGTQYF,TGTGCCAGCAGCCAGGGACTAGCGGGAGGTATGGGTACGCAGTATTTT
NA,TRBV20-1,TRBD1,TRBJ1-2,CSAREGNRGHYGYTF,TGCAGTGCTAGAGAGGGTAACAGGGGGCACTATGGCTACACCTTC
many,TRBV20-1,NA,TRBJ1-1,CSANPWGVAFF,TGCAGTGCCAATCCGTGGGGGGTAGCTTTCTTT